The 11 T cell receptor beta chains below come from one sample, sequenced in a study of T cell responses to AZD1222 COVID-19 vaccine. Here immunoSEQ multiplex PCR was the method, and the copy in TCRdb shows in-frame clones only, minus some. The table has some 130,000 clones, about 93% seen once. The source was peripheral blood, collected on day 0 of AZD1222 vaccination. These receptors were obtained from an adult in good health.

V is TRBV19 and J is TRBJ1-1; perhaps TRBD1 as D (5 bases). Trimming shortened V by 7 bases and J by 0 bases, and 9 bases separated the two germline ends. Germline V gene lookup returns CDR1 LNHDA and CDR2 SQIVND (reference sequence). The CDR3 spans 13 residues. The CDR3 DNA reads TGTGCCAGTACGATAGGGGTGAACACTGAAGCTTTCTTT. Encoded protein: CASTIGVNTEAFF.

The V and J genes are TRBV4-1 and TRBJ1-1; D gene unclear. The V gene's germline CDR1 is MGHRA and CDR2 YSYEKL. The CDR3 is 13 residues long. V was clipped by 1 base and J by 4 bases, with 7 bases between them. The CDR3 is CASSQGQATEAFF. The CDR3 bases are TGCGCCAGCAGCCAAGGTCAGGCCACTGAAGCTTTCTTT.

The rearrangement joins TRBV25-1 to TRBJ1-5; D unresolved. Germline-derived CDR1 and CDR2 are MGHDK and SYGVNS. The CDR3 runs 14 residues. V was shortened by 4 bases and J by 1 base, with 8 bases between the two germline ends. CDR3 DNA: TGTGCCAGCAGTGCGCAATTCAGCAATCAGCCCCAGCATTTT. It encodes CASSAQFSNQPQHF.

This clone was counted once. The genes are TRBV3-1 (or the pseudogene TRBV3-2) and TRBJ2-5; D is undetermined. Germline loops: CDR1 LGHDT, CDR2 YNNKEL (reference sequence). This CDR3 region has 14 residues. Between the trimmed V and J ends, which lost 4 bases and 1 base, there was a span of 10 bases. The CDR3 reads CASSPHPVQETQYF. CDR3 nucleotide sequence: TGTGCCAGCAGCCCCCACCCCGTCCAAGAGACCCAGTACTTC.

The chain joins TRBV3-1 (or the pseudogene TRBV3-2) to TRBJ2-1; 11 bases are shared with TRBD1. Germline assignment: CDR1 LGHDT and CDR2 YNNKEL (reference sequence). The CDR3 runs 15 residues. After removal of 0 bases from V and 5 bases from J, the junction contained 0 bases not matched to a gene. CDR3 bases: TGTGCCAGCAGCCAAGAGGGACAGGGGGACAATGAGCAGTTCTTC. Its protein is CASSQEGQGDNEQFF.

The chain carries TRBV5-6 and TRBJ2-1, with 10 bases fitting TRBD2. Germline V gene lookup returns CDR1 SGHDT and CDR2 YYEEEE. Trimming took 4 bases from V and 4 from J; bases not matched to a gene: 5. The CDR3 has 15 amino acids. This CDR3 is CASSALAGGYNEQFF. The CDR3 coding sequence is TGTGCCAGCAGCGCCTTAGCGGGGGGTTACAATGAGCAGTTCTTC.

The rearrangement joins TRBV19 to TRBJ1-5, with a possible D match to TRBD1 (6 bases). Germline V lookup: CDR1 LNHDA, CDR2 SQIVND (reference sequence). The CDR3 has 15 amino acids. Trimming left V 5 bases short and J 6 bases short, with 17 bases between. The DNA of the CDR3 is TGTGCCAGTAGTTCCCATAGGGGACATGTTCAGCCCCAGCATTTT. It yields the protein CASSSHRGHVQPQHF.

The chain recombines TRBV5-1 with TRBJ2-5, with D perhaps matching TRBD1 (6 bases). The CDR3 is 12 amino acids. V dropped 4 bases and J dropped 5 bases, with 9 bases sitting between them. Germline V gene lookup returns CDR1 SGHRS and CDR2 YFSETQ. Here the CDR3 DNA reads TGCGCCAGCAGCGACAGGAGCGAGACCCAGTACTTC. Translated, it gives CASSDRSETQYF.

The chain is built from TRBV18 and TRBJ2-5; a possible D gene is TRBD1 (6 bases). CDR3 length equals 14 residues. With 2 bases removed from V and 5 bases from J, the gap between germline ends came to 12 bases. Germline values: CDR1 KGHSH, CDR2 LQKENI. The CDR3 reads CASSPGTGTETQYF. DNA for the CDR3: TGTGCCAGCTCACCAGGAACAGGGACCGAGACCCAGTACTTC.

The chain joins TRBV10-3 to TRBJ2-7; 11 nucleotides match TRBD2. With V trimmed by 3 bases and J by 5 bases, 6 bases remained unmatched. The germline V gene has CDR1 ENHRY and CDR2 SYGVKD. The CDR3 length is 15 residues. The CDR3 nucleotides are TGTGCCATCAGTGATACTAGCGGGGGACCCGACGAGCAGTACTTC. It specifies CAISDTSGGPDEQYF.

This sequence joins TRBV10-3 and TRBJ1-4, with D possibly TRBD1 on 5 matching bases. The V and J ends lost 4 bases and 0 bases respectively, with 12 bases between them. The CDR3 spans 16 residues. Germline CDR1 ENHRY, CDR2 SYGVKD. The CDR3 coding sequence is TGTGCCATCAGTGGCGGCAGGGAGGCAACTAATGAAAAACTGTTTTTT. Translation: CAISGGREATNEKLFF.